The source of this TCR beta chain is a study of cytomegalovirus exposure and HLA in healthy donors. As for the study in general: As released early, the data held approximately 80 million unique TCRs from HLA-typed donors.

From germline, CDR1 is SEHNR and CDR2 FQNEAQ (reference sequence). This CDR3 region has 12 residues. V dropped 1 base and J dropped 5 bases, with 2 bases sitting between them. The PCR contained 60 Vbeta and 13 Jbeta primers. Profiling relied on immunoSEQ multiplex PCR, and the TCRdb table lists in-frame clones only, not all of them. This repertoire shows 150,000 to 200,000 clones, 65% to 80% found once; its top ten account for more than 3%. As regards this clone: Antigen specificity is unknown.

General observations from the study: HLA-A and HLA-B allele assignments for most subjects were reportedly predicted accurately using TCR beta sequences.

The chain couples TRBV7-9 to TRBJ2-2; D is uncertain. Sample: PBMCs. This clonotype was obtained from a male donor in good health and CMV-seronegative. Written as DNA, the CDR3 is TGTGCCAGCAGCTTAGTAACCGGGGAGCTGTTTTTT. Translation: CASSLVTGELFF.